What follows describes a single T cell receptor beta chain. Its antigen remains unknown. This record comes from a study of cytomegalovirus exposure and HLA in healthy donors. Findings and caveats of the study: Many donors carried some public TCRs, although rarity characterized most TCR sequences. Cytomegalovirus-associated TCR beta chains were listed, numbering approximately 150.

Germline V gene sequence: CDR1 SEHNR, CDR2 FQNEAQ (reference sequence). V was clipped by 1 base and J by 2 bases, with 9 bases between them. The CDR3 is made up of 14 amino acids. The PCR used 60 Vbeta and 13 Jbeta primers. Clones were read by immunoSEQ multiplex PCR, and TCRdb kept only the in-frame ones, dropping some. The table shows some 110,000 clones, with over 65% occurring only once. This TCR was recovered from a woman aged 25 to 39 in good health and CMV-seronegative. The specimen was PBMCs. The rearrangement joins TRBV7-9 to TRBJ2-7; tentative D call: TRBD1 (5 bases). The CDR3 loop reads CASSLDPGTYEQYF. The CDR3 coding sequence is TGTGCCAGCAGCTTAGATCCAGGGACCTACGAGCAGTACTTC.